Listed below are T cell receptor beta chains from one sample, sequenced in a study of response to subunit inactivated influenza vaccine. TCRdb fed the RT-PCR reads into MiXCR, producing one record per CDR3 protein. The table records some 570,000 distinct CDR3 sequences, around 11% of them present only once. These data also featured in a second study, about T cells expressing NK-cell markers.

The sample consisted of PBMCs from blood, taken on the day of vaccination. The receptor set was obtained from a man between 45 and 60 years old who received an inactivated influenza vaccine. The CDR3 runs from the conserved cysteine through the conserved F or W. The order of the fields is J gene, clone size, D gene, V gene, CDR3 DNA, CDR3 protein. A D gene is named only where the DNA matches it firmly. Some rows have no size entry. The others give once, few or many, or a class for an expanded clone.

j_gene: TRBJ2-3; abundance: -; d_gene: -; v_gene: TRBV2; CDR3nt: TGTGGCAGTAGTGAATTGTTGAGGACTGTATATTTT; CDR3aa: CGSSELLRTVYF
j_gene: TRBJ2-1; abundance: many; d_gene: TRBD2; v_gene: TRBV28; CDR3nt: TGTGCCAGCAGTTTCGCGCTAGCGGGATCCTACAATGAGCAGTTCTTC; CDR3aa: CASSFALAGSYNEQFF
j_gene: TRBJ2-5; abundance: -; d_gene: -; v_gene: TRBV19; CDR3nt: TGTGCCAGTAGTATAAGGCGGCAAGAGACCCAGTACTTC; CDR3aa: CASSIRRQETQYF
j_gene: TRBJ2-3; abundance: few; d_gene: -; v_gene: TRBV20-1; CDR3nt: TGCAGTGCTAGATGGGGCGGGTCCGTGCGAGCAGATACGCAGTATTTT; CDR3aa: CSARWGGSVRADTQYF
j_gene: TRBJ1-5; abundance: many; d_gene: TRBD1; v_gene: TRBV7-2; CDR3nt: TGTGCCAGCAGCTGGACAGGGGATAATCAGCCCCAGCATTTT; CDR3aa: CASSWTGDNQPQHF
j_gene: TRBJ1-6; abundance: -; d_gene: TRBD1; v_gene: TRBV7-9; CDR3nt: TGTGCCAGCAGCCGGGACAGTTCACCCCTCCACTTT; CDR3aa: CASSRDSSPLHF
j_gene: TRBJ2-7; abundance: -; d_gene: TRBD1; v_gene: TRBV20-1; CDR3nt: TGCAGTGCTATGGGACAGGGGGCGCGGATTTCCTACGAGCAGTACTTC; CDR3aa: CSAMGQGARISYEQYF
j_gene: TRBJ2-2; abundance: -; d_gene: -; v_gene: TRBV20-1; CDR3nt: TGCAGTGCTAGAGAGGAGTGGGCGGGGGAGCTGTTTTTT; CDR3aa: CSAREEWAGELFF
j_gene: TRBJ2-7; abundance: many; d_gene: TRBD1; v_gene: TRBV30; CDR3nt: TGTGCCTTCTCCGACAGGGCCTACGAGCAGTACTTC; CDR3aa: CAFSDRAYEQYF
j_gene: TRBJ2-3; abundance: -; d_gene: -; v_gene: TRBV11-2; CDR3nt: TGTGCCAGCAGCTTACAGCTAGCTAGTACAGATACGCAGTATTTT; CDR3aa: CASSLQLASTDTQYF
j_gene: TRBJ2-1; abundance: many; d_gene: -; v_gene: TRBV9; CDR3nt: TGTGCCAGCAGTAATCTAGCAGAACAGTTCTTC; CDR3aa: CASSNLAEQFF
j_gene: TRBJ1-2; abundance: few; d_gene: -; v_gene: TRBV10-1; CDR3nt: TGCGCCAGCAGTGAGTCTCTTGGGGGTCGCTACACCTTC; CDR3aa: CASSESLGGRYTF
j_gene: TRBJ2-3; abundance: -; d_gene: -; v_gene: TRBV30; CDR3nt: TGTGCCATGACCCTGTGGGGGAGCACAGATACGCAGTATTTT; CDR3aa: CAMTLWGSTDTQYF
j_gene: TRBJ1-2; abundance: few; d_gene: TRBD1; v_gene: TRBV4-1; CDR3nt: TGCGCCAGCAGCCAAGAATCGCAGGGGGCTTATGGCTACACCTTC; CDR3aa: CASSQESQGAYGYTF
j_gene: TRBJ1-4; abundance: few; d_gene: -; v_gene: TRBV5-6; CDR3nt: TGTGCCAGCAGCTTAGTGAGTGGTGAAAAACTGTTTTTT; CDR3aa: CASSLVSGEKLFF
j_gene: TRBJ2-3; abundance: -; d_gene: TRBD2; v_gene: TRBV5-1; CDR3nt: TGCGCCAGCAGCTTCGTGCTAGCGGCCACAGATACGCAGTATTTT; CDR3aa: CASSFVLAATDTQYF
j_gene: TRBJ2-2; abundance: -; d_gene: -; v_gene: TRBV4-3; CDR3nt: TGCGCCAGCGGGACGTACGCGAACACCGGGGAGCTGTTTTTT; CDR3aa: CASGTYANTGELFF
j_gene: TRBJ2-3; abundance: few; d_gene: TRBD2; v_gene: TRBV11-1; CDR3nt: TGTGCCAGCAGCCGACTAGCGGGAGTTGGTTATGGCACAGATACGCAGTATTTT; CDR3aa: CASSRLAGVGYGTDTQYF
j_gene: TRBJ1-5; abundance: many; d_gene: -; v_gene: TRBV20-1; CDR3nt: TGCAGTGCTAGTGGGGGGCGGGGGCAGCCCCAGCATTTT; CDR3aa: CSASGGRGQPQHF
j_gene: TRBJ2-7; abundance: many; d_gene: -; v_gene: TRBV27; CDR3nt: TGTGCCAGCAGTGCCCAACTAGGCTACGAGCAGTACTTC; CDR3aa: CASSAQLGYEQYF
j_gene: TRBJ1-6; abundance: few; d_gene: -; v_gene: TRBV4-2; CDR3nt: TGTGCCAGCAGCCCCAAGGGCGGGACAATTTATGCGGGGACAAATTCACCCCTCCACTTT; CDR3aa: CASSPKGGTIYAGTNSPLHF
j_gene: TRBJ1-3; abundance: many; d_gene: TRBD1; v_gene: TRBV4-2; CDR3nt: TGTGCCAGCAGCCAATCCGGGACAGCCTCCTCTGGAAACACCATATATTTT; CDR3aa: CASSQSGTASSGNTIYF
j_gene: TRBJ1-5; abundance: few; d_gene: -; v_gene: TRBV4-2; CDR3nt: TGTGCCAGCAGCCAAGCCTTAGGCAATCAGCCCCAGCATTTT; CDR3aa: CASSQALGNQPQHF
j_gene: TRBJ2-1; abundance: few; d_gene: -; v_gene: TRBV24-1; CDR3nt: TGTGCCACCGGGGCCCTCGATGATGAGCAGTTCTTC; CDR3aa: CATGALDDEQFF
j_gene: TRBJ2-3; abundance: -; d_gene: TRBD2; v_gene: TRBV7-2; CDR3nt: TGTGCCAGCAGACGACTAGCGGGAGACATAGATACGCAGTATTTT; CDR3aa: CASRRLAGDIDTQYF
j_gene: TRBJ1-6; abundance: -; d_gene: -; v_gene: TRBV4-3; CDR3nt: TGCGCCAGCAGCCAAGATGTTCAGGGCGGGATTTCACCCCTCCACTTT; CDR3aa: CASSQDVQGGISPLHF